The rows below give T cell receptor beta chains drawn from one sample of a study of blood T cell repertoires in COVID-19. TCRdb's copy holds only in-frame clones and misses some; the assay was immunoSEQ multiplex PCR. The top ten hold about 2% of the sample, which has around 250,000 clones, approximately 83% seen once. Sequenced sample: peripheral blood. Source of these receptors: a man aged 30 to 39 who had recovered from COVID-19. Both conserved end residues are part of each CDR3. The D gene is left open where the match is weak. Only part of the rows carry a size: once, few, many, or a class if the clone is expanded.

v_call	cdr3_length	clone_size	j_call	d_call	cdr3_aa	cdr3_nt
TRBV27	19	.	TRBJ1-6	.	CASSLMSGQSSTYNSPLHF	TGTGCCAGCAGTTTAATGTCAGGACAGTCGAGCACCTATAATTCACCCCTCCACTTT
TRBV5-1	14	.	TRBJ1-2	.	CASSSGDENYGYTF	TGCGCCAGCAGCTCCGGGGATGAGAACTATGGCTACACCTTC
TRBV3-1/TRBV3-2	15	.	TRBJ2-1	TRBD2	CASSRGLAGDNEQFF	TGTGCCAGCAGCCGGGGACTAGCGGGAGACAATGAGCAGTTCTTC
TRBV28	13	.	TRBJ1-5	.	CASSLLGAQPQHF	TGTGCCAGCAGTTTATTGGGGGCCCAGCCCCAGCATTTT
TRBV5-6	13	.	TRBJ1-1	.	CASSFRGGTEAFF	TGTGCCAGCAGCTTTCGGGGTGGCACTGAAGCTTTCTTT
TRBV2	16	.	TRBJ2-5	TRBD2	CASRDSSGGTQETQYF	TGTGCCAGCAGGGATTCGAGCGGGGGGACTCAAGAGACCCAGTACTTC
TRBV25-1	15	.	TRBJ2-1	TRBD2	CASSQSGGLYNEQFF	TGTGCCAGCAGTCAGAGCGGGGGGCTCTACAATGAGCAGTTCTTC
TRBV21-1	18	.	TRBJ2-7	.	CASSKGVLGADRAYEQYF	TGTGCCAGCAGCAAAGGGGTATTGGGAGCGGACAGGGCCTACGAGCAGTACTTC
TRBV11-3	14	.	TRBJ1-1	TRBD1	CASSPTGVHTEAFF	TGTGCCAGCAGCCCGACAGGGGTTCACACTGAAGCTTTCTTT
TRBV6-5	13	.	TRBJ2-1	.	CASSPGWSNEQFF	TGTGCCAGCAGCCCCGGGTGGAGCAATGAGCAGTTCTTC
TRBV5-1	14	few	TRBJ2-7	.	CASSRTNQGYEQYF	TGCGCCAGCAGCCGGACAAACCAAGGGTACGAGCAGTACTTC
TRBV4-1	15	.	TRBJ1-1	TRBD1	CASSHPPTGGTEAFF	TGCGCCAGCAGCCACCCCCCGACAGGGGGGACTGAAGCTTTCTTT
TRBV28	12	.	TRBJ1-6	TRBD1	CASSAGTVPLHF	TGTGCCAGCAGCGCCGGGACAGTTCCCCTCCACTTT
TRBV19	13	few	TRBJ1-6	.	CASSIGYNSPLHF	TGTGCCAGTAGTATCGGGTATAATTCACCCCTCCACTTT
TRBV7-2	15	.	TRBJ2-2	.	CASNALATNTGELFF	TGTGCCAGCAACGCGCTAGCGACGAACACCGGGGAGCTGTTTTTT
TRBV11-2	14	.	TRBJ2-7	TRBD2	CASSLSQRGYEQYF	TGTGCCAGCAGCTTAAGCCAGCGGGGCTACGAGCAGTACTTC
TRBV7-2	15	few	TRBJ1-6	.	CASSPVSAGHSPLHF	TGTGCCAGCAGCCCGGTCAGTGCGGGGCATTCACCCCTCCACTTT
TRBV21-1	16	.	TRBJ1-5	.	CASSRGPDISNQPQHF	TGTGCCAGCAGCAGGGGGCCGGACATCAGCAATCAGCCCCAGCATTTT
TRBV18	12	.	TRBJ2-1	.	CASSPRVNEQFF	TGTGCCAGCTCACCCAGGGTAAACGAGCAGTTCTTC
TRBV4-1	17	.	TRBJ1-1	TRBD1	CASSTTVRDRVAAEAFF	TGCGCCAGCAGCACAACTGTCCGCGACAGGGTCGCGGCTGAAGCTTTCTTT
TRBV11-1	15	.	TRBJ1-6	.	CASSLAGSYNSPLHF	TGTGCCAGCAGCTTAGCCGGGAGCTATAATTCACCCCTCCACTTT
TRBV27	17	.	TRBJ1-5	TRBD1	CASRSGQGLGSNQPQHF	TGTGCCAGCAGGTCGGGACAGGGGTTAGGTAGCAATCAGCCCCAGCATTTT
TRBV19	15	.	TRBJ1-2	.	CASSLSHPGGYGYTF	TGTGCCAGTAGTCTCTCCCACCCTGGAGGCTATGGCTACACCTTC
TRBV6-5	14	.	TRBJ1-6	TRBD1	CASTPGGNNSPLHF	TGTGCCAGCACCCCAGGGGGAAACAATTCACCCCTCCACTTT
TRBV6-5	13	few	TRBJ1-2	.	CASRNSGNYGYTF	TGTGCCAGCAGGAACTCAGGGAACTATGGCTACACCTTC
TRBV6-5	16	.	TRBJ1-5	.	CASSYSTPGVGQPQHF	TGTGCCAGCAGTTACTCGACTCCAGGGGTCGGTCAGCCCCAGCATTTT
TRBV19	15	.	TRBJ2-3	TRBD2	CASSIGGGAADTQYF	TGTGCCAGTAGTATCGGCGGGGGGGCCGCAGATACGCAGTATTTT
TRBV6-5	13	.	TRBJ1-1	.	CASSYGAVTEAFF	TGTGCCAGCAGTTACGGGGCTGTCACTGAAGCTTTCTTT
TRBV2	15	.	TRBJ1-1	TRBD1	CASFLQETGGTEAFF	TGTGCCAGCTTCCTTCAGGAGACAGGGGGCACTGAAGCTTTCTTT
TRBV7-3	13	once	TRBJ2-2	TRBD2	CASSSGGERELFF	TGTGCCAGCAGCTCGGGAGGGGAACGGGAGCTGTTTTTT
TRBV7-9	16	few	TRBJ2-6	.	CAIQLGASAGANVLTF	TGTGCCATACAGCTGGGGGCCTCAGCTGGGGCCAACGTCCTGACTTTC
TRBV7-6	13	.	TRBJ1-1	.	CASSSDEWTEAFF	TGTGCCAGCAGTTCTGATGAGTGGACTGAAGCTTTCTTT
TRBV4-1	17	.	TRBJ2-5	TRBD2	CASSLRTSGEREETQYF	TGCGCCAGCAGCCTTCGGACTAGCGGGGAGAGGGAAGAGACCCAGTACTTC
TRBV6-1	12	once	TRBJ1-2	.	CASSEGAYGYTF	TGTGCCAGCAGTGAAGGAGCCTATGGCTACACCTTC
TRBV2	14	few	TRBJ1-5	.	CASSDSQGTQPQHF	TGTGCCAGCAGTGATAGTCAGGGTACCCAGCCCCAGCATTTT